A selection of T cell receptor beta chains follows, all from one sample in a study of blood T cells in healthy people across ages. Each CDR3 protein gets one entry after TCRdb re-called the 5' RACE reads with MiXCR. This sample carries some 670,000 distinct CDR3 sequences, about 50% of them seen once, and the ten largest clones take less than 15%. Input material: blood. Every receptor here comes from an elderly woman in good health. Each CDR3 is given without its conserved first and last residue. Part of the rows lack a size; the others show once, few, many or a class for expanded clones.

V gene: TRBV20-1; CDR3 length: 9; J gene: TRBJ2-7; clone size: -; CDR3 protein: SARDRREQY
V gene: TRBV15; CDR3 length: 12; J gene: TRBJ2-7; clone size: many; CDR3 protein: ATSSIGRAYEQY
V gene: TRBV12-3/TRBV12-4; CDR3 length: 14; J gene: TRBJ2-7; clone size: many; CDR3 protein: ASSLGEADSSYEQY
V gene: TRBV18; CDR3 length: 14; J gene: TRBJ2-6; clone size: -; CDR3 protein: ASSPFPLSGANVLT
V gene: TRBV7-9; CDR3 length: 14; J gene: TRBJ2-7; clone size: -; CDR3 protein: ASSTSRGGFFYEQY
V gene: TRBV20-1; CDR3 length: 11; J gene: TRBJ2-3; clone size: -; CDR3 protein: SARDLRTDTQY
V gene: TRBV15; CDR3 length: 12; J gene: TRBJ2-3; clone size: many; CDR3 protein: ATSRDFRTDTQY
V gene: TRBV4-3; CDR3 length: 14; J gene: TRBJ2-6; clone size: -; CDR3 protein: ASSPQDRTGANVLT
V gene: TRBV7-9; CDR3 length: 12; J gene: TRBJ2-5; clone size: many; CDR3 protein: ASSFDLTWETQY
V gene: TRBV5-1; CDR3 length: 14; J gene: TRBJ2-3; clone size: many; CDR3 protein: ASSLFGRASTDTQY
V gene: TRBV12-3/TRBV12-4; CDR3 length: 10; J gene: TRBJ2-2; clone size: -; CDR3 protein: ASSHSDGELF
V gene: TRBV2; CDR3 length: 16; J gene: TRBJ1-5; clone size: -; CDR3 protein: ASSGSHPRTASNQPQH
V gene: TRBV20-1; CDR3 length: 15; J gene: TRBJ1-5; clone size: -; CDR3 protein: SARNNFREGLEQPQH
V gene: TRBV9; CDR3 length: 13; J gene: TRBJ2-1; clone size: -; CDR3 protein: ASSYGTGLDNEQF
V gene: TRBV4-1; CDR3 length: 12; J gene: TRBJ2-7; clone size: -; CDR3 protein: ASSQEWGPGEQY
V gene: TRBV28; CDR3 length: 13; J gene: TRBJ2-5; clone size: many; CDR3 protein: ASSFVTGGGETQY
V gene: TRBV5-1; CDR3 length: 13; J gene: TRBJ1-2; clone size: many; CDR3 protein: ASSWEGSLGYGYT
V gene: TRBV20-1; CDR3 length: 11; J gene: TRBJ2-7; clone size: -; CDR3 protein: SATPWQGREQY
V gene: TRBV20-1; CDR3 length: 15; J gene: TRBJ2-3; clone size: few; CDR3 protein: SARCTSGLPSTDTQY
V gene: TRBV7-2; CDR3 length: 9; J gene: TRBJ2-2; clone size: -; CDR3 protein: ASSRNAELF
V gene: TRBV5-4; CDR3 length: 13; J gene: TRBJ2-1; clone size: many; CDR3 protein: ASSPEVNRANEQF
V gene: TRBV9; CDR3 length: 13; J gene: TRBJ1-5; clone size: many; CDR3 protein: ASSVGGNGDQPQH
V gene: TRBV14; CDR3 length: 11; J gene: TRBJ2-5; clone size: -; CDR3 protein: ASSQWGQETQY
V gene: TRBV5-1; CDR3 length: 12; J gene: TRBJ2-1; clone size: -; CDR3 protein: ASSRTGALNEQF
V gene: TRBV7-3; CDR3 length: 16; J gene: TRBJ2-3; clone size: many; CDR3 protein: ASSQRAAGQRSADTQY
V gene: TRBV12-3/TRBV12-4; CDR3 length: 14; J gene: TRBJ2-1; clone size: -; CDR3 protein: ASSTPTGWPYKEQF
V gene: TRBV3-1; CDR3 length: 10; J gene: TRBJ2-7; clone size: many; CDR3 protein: ASSLYPGEQY